What follows is one T cell receptor (beta chain) and its context. Original methodology: Reference gene primer amplification in the assay estimated nucleated cell counts. Profiled with immunoSEQ multiplex PCR; TCRdb holds only in-frame clones, not every one. That table furnishes V, J and clone size, whereas the DNA furnished D and trimming. Seen here are tens of thousands of clones, roughly 88% observed once, and the top ten hold roughly 5.6%. The CDR3 has 15 amino acids. Deletions cut 4 bases from V and 10 bases from J, with 20 bases between. CDR1 LGHDT and CDR2 YNNKEL come from the germline V gene (reference sequence). This entry belongs to a study of blood T cell repertoires in COVID-19. Study context: COVID-19 samples, acute and convalescent, were from the United States, Italy and Spain. In each case, the material was cDNA or gDNA derived from T cells, B-cell-depleted T cells, or PBMCs.

The sample comprised peripheral blood. This sequence joins TRBV3-1 (or the pseudogene TRBV3-2) and TRBJ2-1, with a tentative D call TRBD2 (6 bases). The clonotype comes from a human donor in a cohort sampled during active COVID-19. The CDR3 coding sequence is TGTGCCAGCAGCCTAGGGAGGCTTCCTCGGGGGGAGCAGTTCTTC. Its translation: CASSLGRLPRGEQFF.